A selection of T cell receptor beta chains follows, all from one sample in a study of identical twins. MiXCR was run by TCRdb on the 5' RACE reads, yielding one entry per CDR3 protein. The sample records around 650,000 distinct CDR3 sequences, 7% to 7.5% being singletons. The same data also went into a second study, on yellow fever vaccine responses in identical twins.

Material for sequencing was PBMCs. Source of these receptors: a woman aged 18-29 years in good health. Both conserved end residues are part of each CDR3. Each record gives: clone size, D gene, J gene, V gene, CDR3 DNA, CDR3 protein. D genes are given only for firm matches. Size is omitted from some rows. Given values are once, few, many or a class for expanded clones.

size: -; D: TRBD2; J: TRBJ2-7; V: TRBV10-3; DNA: TGTGCCACGGGGACTAGCGGGATCTACGAGCAGTACTTC; CDR3: CATGTSGIYEQYF
size: many; D: TRBD2; J: TRBJ2-1; V: TRBV28; DNA: TGTGCCAGCAGGCGACGACCCGGGACTAGCGGGAGGGTTTACAATGAGCAGTTCTTC; CDR3: CASRRRPGTSGRVYNEQFF
size: few; D: -; J: TRBJ2-7; V: TRBV4-2; DNA: TGTGCCAGCAGCCAAGATTGGGGTATCCAATACTTC; CDR3: CASSQDWGIQYF
size: few; D: TRBD1; J: TRBJ2-3; V: TRBV28; DNA: TGTGCCAGCAGCCCGGGACAGCTTCTTCCTAGCACAGATACGCAGTATTTT; CDR3: CASSPGQLLPSTDTQYF
size: -; D: -; J: TRBJ2-3; V: TRBV20-1; DNA: TGCAGTGCCCGCCAGGGGCTCGCAGATACGCAGTATTTT; CDR3: CSARQGLADTQYF
size: -; D: -; J: TRBJ2-1; V: TRBV5-5; DNA: TGTGCCAGCGGCTTGGGGGGCTACAATGAGCAGTTCTTC; CDR3: CASGLGGYNEQFF
size: -; D: -; J: TRBJ1-1; V: TRBV3-1; DNA: TGTGCCAGCAGCCAAGTAGGCAGGGACACTGAAGCTTTCTTT; CDR3: CASSQVGRDTEAFF
size: -; D: TRBD2; J: TRBJ2-1; V: TRBV6-1; DNA: TGTGCCAGCACCCCAGCGGGAGGTTCAATGGATGAGCAGTTCTTC; CDR3: CASTPAGGSMDEQFF
size: few; D: TRBD1; J: TRBJ2-7; V: TRBV12-5; DNA: TGTGCTAGTGGTCCAGGGGGCGGGTACGAGCAGTACTTC; CDR3: CASGPGGGYEQYF
size: many; D: -; J: TRBJ2-1; V: TRBV7-9; DNA: TGTGCCAGCACCCAGCTTGCCGGTAAAGGGGGCAATGAGCAGTTCTTC; CDR3: CASTQLAGKGGNEQFF
size: many; D: -; J: TRBJ2-1; V: TRBV28; DNA: TGTGCCAGCAGACCGCAGGGCAGAAGCTCCTACAATGAGCAGTTCTTC; CDR3: CASRPQGRSSYNEQFF
size: many; D: TRBD2; J: TRBJ2-1; V: TRBV29-1; DNA: TGCAGCGTTGAAACTAGCGGGAGGGCCGGTGAGCAGTTCTTC; CDR3: CSVETSGRAGEQFF
size: many; D: TRBD2; J: TRBJ2-1; V: TRBV11-2; DNA: TGTGCCAGCAGCTTAGTTATGGGGGGGTTTTACAATGAGCAGTTCTTC; CDR3: CASSLVMGGFYNEQFF
size: many; D: -; J: TRBJ2-2; V: TRBV29-1; DNA: TGCAGCGTTGAGGGGGACGGAGCGAACACCGGGGAGCTGTTTTTT; CDR3: CSVEGDGANTGELFF
size: few; D: -; J: TRBJ2-5; V: TRBV7-2; DNA: TGTGCCAGCAGCCTTAGTCCTGCGCCCCGGGAGACCCAGTACTTC; CDR3: CASSLSPAPRETQYF
size: -; D: -; J: TRBJ2-5; V: TRBV2; DNA: TGTGCCAGCAGTGGATGGGGAGAGACCCAGTACTTC; CDR3: CASSGWGETQYF
size: -; D: -; J: TRBJ2-2; V: TRBV12-3/TRBV12-4; DNA: TGTGCCAGCAGACCCCAGGGTGGCGGCACCGGGGAGCTGTTTTTT; CDR3: CASRPQGGGTGELFF
size: few; D: -; J: TRBJ2-1; V: TRBV3-1; DNA: TGTGCCAGCAGCCAACTTGAAGTTCAGTTCTTC; CDR3: CASSQLEVQFF
size: many; D: TRBD2; J: TRBJ2-1; V: TRBV12-3/TRBV12-4; DNA: TGTGCCAGCACCAGGACGGGACTACCCTACAATGAGCAGTTCTTC; CDR3: CASTRTGLPYNEQFF
size: many; D: TRBD1; J: TRBJ1-4; V: TRBV20-1; DNA: TGCAGTGCTAGAGACATGGCCGCAGGGGGGTTTTATGAAAAACTGTTTTTT; CDR3: CSARDMAAGGFYEKLFF
size: -; D: -; J: TRBJ2-6; V: TRBV5-5; DNA: TGTGCCAGCAGCTTGGGGAACACTGGGGCCAACGTCCTGACTTTC; CDR3: CASSLGNTGANVLTF
size: many; D: -; J: TRBJ2-1; V: TRBV5-1; DNA: TGCGCCAGCAGTGAGCTGGGGTTCAATGAGCAGTTCTTC; CDR3: CASSELGFNEQFF
size: -; D: TRBD1; J: TRBJ1-2; V: TRBV5-1; DNA: TGCGCCAGCAGCTTGGGGGGACAGGACCTCAAGGGCTACACCTTC; CDR3: CASSLGGQDLKGYTF
size: -; D: TRBD1; J: TRBJ2-2; V: TRBV5-1; DNA: TGCGCCAGCCAAGGACAGGGAAGGTCCGGGGAGCTGTTTTTT; CDR3: CASQGQGRSGELFF
size: -; D: -; J: TRBJ1-1; V: TRBV19; DNA: TGTGCCAGTAGGGCAGGAGGGCATAACACCGAAGCTTTCTTT; CDR3: CASRAGGHNTEAFF
size: many; D: -; J: TRBJ2-3; V: TRBV12-3/TRBV12-4; DNA: TGTGCCAGCAGTTTTAAGTGGGAAACAGATACGCAGTATTTT; CDR3: CASSFKWETDTQYF
size: few; D: TRBD1; J: TRBJ1-5; V: TRBV24-1; DNA: TGTGCCACCAGTGATGGGGACAGGAGTTATAGCAATCAGCCCCAGCATTTT; CDR3: CATSDGDRSYSNQPQHF
size: -; D: -; J: TRBJ2-2; V: TRBV5-1; DNA: TGCGCCAGCAGCCCCAGCAGCGTCGACACCGGGGAGCTGTTTTTT; CDR3: CASSPSSVDTGELFF
size: few; D: TRBD1; J: TRBJ1-6; V: TRBV20-1; DNA: TGCAGTGCTCCTCCTCCCCTACAGGGCAGGGGGTATAATTCACCCCTCCACTTT; CDR3: CSAPPPLQGRGYNSPLHF
size: many; D: -; J: TRBJ1-1; V: TRBV12-3/TRBV12-4; DNA: TGTGCCAGCAGTCCCCGGACGGGACGCCGAACGACTGAAGCTTTCTTT; CDR3: CASSPRTGRRTTEAFF
size: few; D: -; J: TRBJ2-5; V: TRBV24-1; DNA: TGTGCCACCAGTGGACCGGGCATGGGGGCCCAAGAGACCCAGTACTTC; CDR3: CATSGPGMGAQETQYF
size: few; D: -; J: TRBJ1-2; V: TRBV29-1; DNA: TGCAGCGTTGAAGCTCGCCCCCGCTTCGAGTACAGTACCCCGTTTAACTATGGCTACACCTTC; CDR3: CSVEARPRFEYSTPFNYGYTF
size: -; D: -; J: TRBJ1-4; V: TRBV19; DNA: TGTGCCAGTAGTACCCATCGACAGCCTAATGAAAAACTGTTTTTT; CDR3: CASSTHRQPNEKLFF
size: many; D: -; J: TRBJ1-2; V: TRBV20-1; DNA: TGCAGTGCTAGAAAAGACATACCTAACTATGGCTACACCTTC; CDR3: CSARKDIPNYGYTF
size: -; D: TRBD1; J: TRBJ2-1; V: TRBV29-1; DNA: TGCAGCGTCGAACCGGGACAGGGGATGATTGGTGAGCAGTTCTTC; CDR3: CSVEPGQGMIGEQFF
size: few; D: TRBD1; J: TRBJ1-1; V: TRBV29-1; DNA: TGCAGCATCCGGGACAGGGGGTCCCACACTGAAGCTTTCTTT; CDR3: CSIRDRGSHTEAFF
size: -; D: -; J: TRBJ1-1; V: TRBV10-2; DNA: TGCGCCAGCAGGGAATCTGTAAACACTGAAGCTTTCTTT; CDR3: CASRESVNTEAFF
size: once; D: TRBD2; J: TRBJ2-1; V: TRBV7-6; DNA: TGTGCCAGCAGCATCAACCCCGCGGGGGGCAAGGTGAGCTCCTACAATGAGCAGTTCTTC; CDR3: CASSINPAGGKVSSYNEQFF
size: few; D: -; J: TRBJ2-5; V: TRBV29-1; DNA: TGCAGCGTTGTCGCATCTCTGGAGACCCAGTACTTC; CDR3: CSVVASLETQYF
size: few; D: -; J: TRBJ2-6; V: TRBV5-1; DNA: TGCGCCAGCAGCTTGTTGCGGACTGGGGCCAACGTCCTGACTTTC; CDR3: CASSLLRTGANVLTF
size: many; D: -; J: TRBJ2-2; V: TRBV25-1; DNA: TGTGCCAGCAGTGACCCAAGAGCGTACGGGACTGACAGACCGGTTGGCGCCGGGGAGCTGTTTTTT; CDR3: CASSDPRAYGTDRPVGAGELFF
size: many; D: TRBD2; J: TRBJ2-1; V: TRBV4-1; DNA: TGCGCCAGCAGCTATCCCGGAACTAGCGGCTACAATGAGCAGTTCTTC; CDR3: CASSYPGTSGYNEQFF